The 8 T cell receptor beta chains below were found in one sample sequenced in a study of identical twins. One entry per CDR3 protein results from TCRdb running MiXCR on the 5' RACE reads. The repertoire includes approximately 530,000 distinct CDR3 sequences, under 25% of them detected once, and about 0.48% sits in the top ten. The sample was also linked to a second study, of yellow fever vaccine responses in identical twins.

The source material was CD4+ T cells sorted from blood. These receptors were taken from a woman younger than 35 in good health.

The chain uses TRBV7-3 and TRBJ2-1; D tentatively reads TRBD1 or TRBD2 (5 bases each). This CDR3 contains 16 residues. Trimming removed 3 bases at V and 6 bases at J, with 18 bases between. Germline V gene lookup returns CDR1 SGHTA and CDR2 FQGTGA. This CDR3 reads CASSFAGTTPSNEQFF. The DNA of the CDR3 is TGTGCCAGCAGCTTCGCTGGGACCACCCCCTCCAATGAGCAGTTCTTC.

This clonotype was observed a single time. The CDR3 spells CASSLGGRDSGELFF. The DNA of the CDR3 is TGTGCCAGCAGTTTAGGCGGCAGGGATTCCGGGGAGCTGTTTTTT. This chain uses TRBV12-3 or TRBV12-4 with TRBJ2-2, with D possibly matching TRBD1 (5 bases). The CDR3 loop spans 15 amino acids. V lost 1 base to trimming and J lost 6 bases, with 12 bases between them.

The V and J genes are TRBV12-3 or TRBV12-4 and TRBJ2-3, with 11 positions matching TRBD2. V trimming: 5 bases; J trimming: 5 bases; junction bases outside the gene matches: 3. This CDR3 contains 14 residues. The chain's CDR3 is CASSLGTSGDTQYF. The CDR3 bases are TGTGCCAGCAGTCTGGGGACTAGCGGAGATACGCAGTATTTT.

V gene TRBV12-3 or TRBV12-4 combines with J gene TRBJ2-2; perhaps TRBD1 as D (6 bases). The CDR3 covers 15 residues. The V end lost 5 bases, the J end lost 1 base, and 11 bases lay between the germline ends. CDR3 in amino acids: CASSQQGMNTGELFF. In DNA form, the CDR3 reads TGTGCCAGCAGTCAACAGGGTATGAACACCGGGGAGCTGTTTTTT.

CDR3 protein: CSARTPGTSGSAHEQYF. The CDR3 DNA is TGCAGTGCTAGAACCCCCGGGACTAGCGGGAGCGCCCACGAGCAGTACTTC. The chain links TRBV20-1 to TRBJ2-7; TRBD2 matches 14 bases. This CDR3 is 17 amino acids long. After removal of 2 bases from V and 5 bases from J, the junction contained 11 bases not matched to a gene. Germline V lookup: CDR1 DFQATT, CDR2 SNEGSKA (reference sequence).

This clonotype was found a few times. V usage is TRBV15 and J usage is TRBJ1-5, with no clear D. The CDR3 is 12 residues long. The germline V gene has CDR1 LNHNV and CDR2 YYDKDF (reference sequence). V lost 3 bases to trimming and J lost 6 bases, with 6 bases between them. The CDR3 DNA sequence: TGTGCCACCAGCAGGAAGGGTCAGCCCCAGCATTTT. Translated: CATSRKGQPQHF.

The chain recombines TRBV2 with TRBJ2-7, with 9 bases that match TRBD2. Per the germline V gene, CDR1 is SNHLY and CDR2 is FYNNEI. The trim removed 6 bases at V and 0 bases at J, leaving 15 bases unmatched. The CDR3 extends over 18 amino acids. CDR3 in amino acids: CASRPRPLGLASSYEQYF. DNA for the CDR3: TGTGCCAGCAGACCAAGACCCCTCGGACTAGCGAGCTCCTACGAGCAGTACTTC.

In this sample, this clonotype turned up a few times. The CDR3 reads CASSAGSLNTEAFF. CDR3 sequence (DNA): TGTGCCAGCAGCGCAGGGTCCCTGAACACTGAAGCTTTCTTT. V usage is TRBV12-3 or TRBV12-4 and J usage is TRBJ1-1, with TRBD1 as a possible D gene (5 bases). The CDR3 sequence is 14 residues long. The germline V and J ends were trimmed by 6 bases and 0 bases, with 11 bases remaining between them.